This TCR beta chain emerged from a study of identical twins (TCRdb year 2016). Context from the whole study: To test whether fetal clonotypes persist, the study used deep sequencing on TCR alpha and beta repertoires from monozygotic twins, unrelated adults of various ages, and cord blood. Replicate twin experiments were performed at different times using different library preparation protocols to rule out contamination. Overall study results and their limits: Abundant cord blood beta clonotypes had fewer insertions, young adult naive repertoires showed a similar but weaker trend, and memory repertoires showed no such trend. Compared with coincidental sharing between unrelated individuals, out-of-frame TCR alpha sequences shared between twins had an excess of sequences with low generation probability. Conclusions relied on cross-sectional statistical analysis, since the same donors could not be followed over many years. Zero-insertion analyses could be partly confounded by invariant T cells such as MAIT and iNKT, though diverse VJ usage argued against such confounding for most clonotypes. Excess twin sharing in beta out-of-frame sequences was weaker because fewer shared sequences lowered the signal-to-noise ratio. In monozygotic twins, out-of-frame TCR alpha sharing was systematically underestimated by recombination models, although the models agreed with sharing between unrelated individuals.

Libraries came from 5' RACE. The sequencer listed for this sample is Illumina HiSeq 2000. A universal primer binding site was added through template switching, and the final cDNA carried a unique molecular identifier so that TCR cDNA molecules could be counted accurately. Specific primers in the conserved constant-segment region were used to synthesize first-strand cDNA for the TCR alpha and beta chains. To control for contamination, every cDNA library carried two barcodes: a SMART-Mk sample barcode plus Illumina barcodes. TruSeq adapter sequences along with Illumina sample barcodes were introduced in two successive PCR steps. TCR alpha and beta cDNA libraries were sequenced on the Illumina HiSeq platform with custom primers. The original pipeline was this. MiGEC was used to process raw reads and extract unique molecular identifiers, and MiXCR was used to find CDR3 positions. For each individual, recombination models were inferred using an EM algorithm with the repgenHMM and IGoR tools. Shared clonotype analysis was performed with the tcR package in R, normalizing sharing by the product of cloneset sizes. To study raw recombination free of thymic and clonal selection effects, out-of-frame nonproductive sequences were analyzed. TCRdb ran its own pipeline on the public reads, namely fastp trimming at Q25 and MiXCR clone calling, and kept in-frame beta chains. When rows share a CDR3 protein, they turn into one entry using the most common DNA and genes. For this entry, the V and J calls and clone size follow TCRdb and not the study's own pipeline. This sample has 200,000 to 250,000 distinct CDR3 sequences in its table, and 6.5% to 8.5% of those were observed once. Jointly, the top ten make up about 2% of the sample.

All donors were healthy Caucasians. Three pairs of female monozygotic twins, all aged roughly 18 to 29 years, were included in the twin cohort. Miltenyi CD45RO+ enrichment and human naive T-cell isolation kits were used to isolate memory (CD45RO+) and naive T cells from PBMC. CDR3 length: 15 amino acids, cysteine to phenylalanine. Only CDR3 DNA remains: 45 bases, in frame from the first base. V and J lose 6 bases and 3 bases, and a span of 15 bases separates them. The germline V gene (reference sequence) yields LGHDT for CDR1 and YNNKEL for CDR2. This clonotype occurred many times. Its specific antigen is unknown. Per-base qualities were not stored, and no clone one base away is much larger. This same sample was also taken into another study, of yellow fever vaccine responses in identical twins. That second publication adds: According to the authors, the vaccine-induced T cell response in identical twins seemed to be partly convergent and partly specific to each individual. The study precisely tracked vaccine-responding T cell clones in identical twins.

The sample comprised memory (CD45RO+) T cells sorted from blood. The cell subset or site tag for this specimen amounts to: CD45RO+ enriched T cells. The sequence was obtained from a woman younger than 30 in good health. Recombination connected TRBV3-1 to TRBJ2-1; tentative D gene TRBD1, with 6 bases matching. The bases read TGTGCCAGCAGTCCGACAGGCCTAAGCTACAATGAGCAGTTCTTC. Its translation is CASSPTGLSYNEQFF.